These 13 T cell receptor beta chains share one sample of origin, sequenced in a study of shared T cell receptors in the human thymus. TCRdb's copy holds only in-frame clones and misses some; the assay was immunoSEQ multiplex PCR. The sample has about 660,000 clones, approximately 89% seen once. This sample also appeared in a second study, on human thymus T cells.

Sequenced material: thymocytes. The receptor set was obtained from a boy in the first two years of life with a congenital heart defect.

The genes are TRBV4-1 and TRBJ1-1; D might be TRBD1 (6 bases). In germline, CDR1 is MGHRA, CDR2 YSYEKL. V lost 1 base, J lost 1 base, and 10 bases lay in between. The CDR3 has 15 amino acids. CDR3 coding DNA: TGCGCCAGCAGCCAAGGACCGGGACAGAACACTGAAGCTTTCTTT. This sequence encodes CASSQGPGQNTEAFF.

This CDR3 is CASSRLSSTGADGNTIYF. The CDR3 region has the DNA TGCGCCAGCAGCCGACTATCAAGCACAGGGGCGGACGGAAACACCATATATTTT. This chain links TRBV4-1 with TRBJ1-3; 7 nucleotides line up with TRBD1. V was clipped by 4 bases and J by 4 bases; unmatched bases: 16. The CDR3 is 18 residues long. The germline CDR1 and CDR2 sequences are MGHRA and YSYEKL.

V gene TRBV11-2 combines with J gene TRBJ2-3; tentatively, D is TRBD1 (6 bases). This CDR3 has 15 residues. CDR1 SGHAT and CDR2 FQNNGV come from the germline V gene. The germline V and J ends were trimmed by 5 bases and 0 bases, with 12 bases remaining between them. The CDR3 nucleotides are TGTGCCAGCAGCCTCCGACAGGTTAGCACAGATACGCAGTATTTT. This gives the protein CASSLRQVSTDTQYF.

The chain employs TRBV10-1 and TRBJ2-7; 8 positions agree with TRBD1. CDR1 WNHNN and CDR2 SYGVQD come from the germline V gene (reference sequence). The CDR3 consists of 14 residues. V trimming: 3 bases; J trimming: 5 bases; junction bases outside the gene matches: 6. CDR3 bases: TGCGCCAGCAGTGATAGGACAGGGATCCACGAGCAGTACTTC. Translated: CASSDRTGIHEQYF.

The rearrangement joins TRBV4-2 to TRBJ2-7; 11 bases fit TRBD2. The ends lost 5 bases at V and 2 bases at J; junction bases unmatched: 5. The CDR3 spans 15 residues. From germline, CDR1 is LGHNA and CDR2 YNFKEQ. The CDR3 DNA reads TGTGCCAGCAGCATACTAGCGGGGGAACCCTACGAGCAGTACTTC. Translating gives CASSILAGEPYEQYF.

The chain employs TRBV7-9 and TRBJ2-1, with 9 bases aligning to TRBD1. CDR1 is SEHNR and CDR2 is FQNEAQ in the germline V gene (reference sequence). The CDR3 totals 16 residues. The J segment lost 3 bases and the V segment lost 0 bases, leaving 3 bases of the junction unmatched. The CDR3 coding sequence is TGTGCCAGCAGCTTAGCGGACAGGGGAGGCTACAATGAGCAGTTCTTC. This encodes CASSLADRGGYNEQFF.

CDR3 sequence reads: CASSLRQVPYEQYF. CDR3 bases: TGTGCCAGCAGCCTTAGACAGGTGCCCTACGAGCAGTACTTC. The chain has TRBV5-5 and TRBJ2-7; possible D gene TRBD1, 6 bases. The length of the CDR3 is 14 residues. The V gene lost 4 bases and the J gene lost 2 bases, with 13 bases spanning the gap. Germline V gives CDR1 SGHKS, CDR2 YYEKEE (reference sequence).

This clone was counted once. The chain links TRBV28 to TRBJ1-2; 11 nucleotides agree with TRBD1. Losses at the gene ends were 2 bases for V and 4 bases for J; bases not matched to a gene: 9. This CDR3 region has 17 residues. Germline V CDR1 and CDR2: MDHEN, SYDVKM. CDR3 residues: CASSLKDRGLHCYGYTF. CDR3 coding DNA: TGTGCCAGCAGTTTAAAGGACAGGGGGCTTCATTGCTATGGCTACACCTTC.

This chain uses TRBV5-6 with TRBJ1-3; D is unresolved. The CDR3 totals 16 residues. The ends were cut back, 3 bases at V and 0 bases at J, with 13 bases in the middle. The germline gives CDR1 SGHDT, CDR2 YYEEEE. This CDR3 is CASSYLSPSSGNTIYF. The CDR3 bases are TGTGCCAGCAGCTATTTAAGTCCGAGCTCTGGAAACACCATATATTTT.

CDR3 nucleotide sequence: TGTGCCAGCAGCCCCCTCTCCCACAGGGAAGAGACCCAGTACTTC. Translating it yields CASSPLSHREETQYF. This rearrangement joins TRBV14 to TRBJ2-5; a weak D match, TRBD1 (6 bases). V was clipped by 4 bases and J by 3 bases, with 15 bases between them. The length of the CDR3 is 15 residues. Per the germline V gene, CDR1 is SGHDN and CDR2 is FVKESK.

V usage is TRBV28 and J usage is TRBJ2-7; D is perhaps TRBD2 (6 bases). Germline assignment: CDR1 MDHEN and CDR2 SYDVKM. CDR3 length: 17 amino acids. The V end was cut by 5 bases, the J end by 0 bases, with 20 bases between. As DNA, the CDR3 is TGTGCCAGCAGTCCCGTGTTTCTAGCGCATAGCTCCTACGAGCAGTACTTC. It yields the protein CASSPVFLAHSSYEQYF. Combining the CDR3 with reference TRBV28 and TRBJ2-7 gives the whole variable domain DVKVTQSSRYLVKRTGEKVFLECVQDMDHENMFWYRQDPGLGLRLIYFSYDVKMKEKGDIPEGYSVSREKKERFSLILESASTNQTSMYLCASSPVFLAHSSYEQYFGPGTRLTVT.

The chain couples TRBV18 to TRBJ2-3; D unclear. Germline CDR1 is KGHSH and CDR2 is LQKENI. V lost 6 bases and J lost 7, with 26 bases in between. This CDR3 spans 17 amino acids. CDR3 sequence: CASSRPPPRVHWNTQYF. CDR3 coding DNA: TGTGCCAGCTCTCGCCCTCCACCTAGAGTGCACTGGAATACGCAGTATTTT.

The chain couples TRBV27 to TRBJ2-7, with 7 positions matching TRBD2. Germline V lookup: CDR1 MNHEY, CDR2 SMNVEV (reference sequence). Unmatched junction bases numbered 6, after V lost 11 bases and J lost 2 bases. This CDR3 region has 12 residues. This chain's CDR3 is CAGSGMPYEQYF. The CDR3 bases are TGTGCCGGGAGCGGGATGCCCTACGAGCAGTACTTC.